The next 31 T cell receptor beta chains were all read from a single sample in a study of blood T cells in healthy people across ages. A J-beta primer mix and a sample-barcoded 5' primer were used in a second PCR of roughly 6 to 12 cycles. Each CDR3 protein is one row after TCRdb ran MiXCR on the 5' RACE reads. The table has some 940,000 distinct CDR3 sequences, about 27% seen once. These same records also appear under a second study, on T cells of mothers and their children.

What was sequenced was blood. These receptors were obtained from a woman in her thirties or forties in good health.

The chain carries TRBV24-1 and TRBJ2-1; 10 positions match TRBD1. There are 15 residues in the CDR3. Germline values: CDR1 KGHDR, CDR2 SFDVKD. The J segment lost 6 bases and the V segment lost 1 base, leaving 2 bases of the junction unmatched. For the CDR3, the DNA is TGTGCCACCAGTGATTTCGGGACAGGGGTCAATGAGCAGTTCTTC. Protein product: CATSDFGTGVNEQFF.

The V call is TRBV29-1, the J call TRBJ1-2; D uncertain. Trimming left V 3 bases short and J 8 bases short, with 13 bases between. Germline V gene data show CDR1 as SQVTM and CDR2 as ANQGSEA. This CDR3 region has 12 residues. The CDR3 DNA is TGCAGCGTTGAGTTTCAGCCATGGGGCTACACCTTC. This gives the protein CSVEFQPWGYTF.

This clonotype was recorded a few times. A single base separates this from a much larger clone, so it may be a read error. The chain links TRBV5-1 to TRBJ2-5, with TRBD2 matching 9 bases. The CDR3 runs to 16 residues. The V and J ends lost 4 bases and 11 bases, in that order; junction bases with no gene match: 18. The V gene's germline CDR1 is SGHRS and CDR2 YFSETQ. The CDR3 reads CASSIPLAGNNNEQYF. CDR3 DNA sequence: TGCGCCAGCAGCATACCTCTAGCGGGGAACAACAATGAGCAGTACTTC.

The chain couples TRBV20-1 to TRBJ2-2; a weak D match, TRBD1 (6 bases). V was clipped by 5 bases and J by 1 base, with 14 bases between them. Germline CDR1 reads DFQATT; CDR2 reads SNEGSKA (reference sequence). This CDR3 spans 15 amino acids. The CDR3 nucleotides read TGCAGTGCTCTGATAGGACAGCAGAACACCGGGGAGCTGTTTTTT. This translates into CSALIGQQNTGELFF.

The chain joins TRBV12-3 or TRBV12-4 to TRBJ1-1, with D possibly being TRBD1 (5 bases). With 5 bases removed from V and 3 bases from J, the gap between germline ends came to 19 bases. The length of the CDR3 is 16 residues. CDR3 sequence: CASSPNFGIGDTEAFF. The CDR3 DNA follows: TGTGCCAGCAGTCCAAATTTCGGGATAGGGGACACTGAAGCTTTCTTT.

The chain couples TRBV14 to TRBJ1-2; TRBD1 aligns across 8 bases. Germline V gene sequence: CDR1 SGHDN, CDR2 FVKESK. The CDR3 extends over 15 amino acids. V dropped 1 base and J dropped 7; count of bases not matched to a gene: 8. The CDR3: CASSQVATQGAGYTF. CDR3 bases: TGTGCCAGCAGCCAAGTGGCGACCCAGGGGGCTGGCTACACCTTC.

This clonotype was found a few times. V is TRBV28 and J is TRBJ2-1; 10 bases align to TRBD2. The CDR3 length is 13 residues. Looked up from germline, CDR1 is MDHEN and CDR2 is SYDVKM. Trimming took 6 bases from V and 6 from J; bases not matched to a gene: 2. CDR3 coding DNA: TGTGCCAGCAGAATAGCGGGGGGCAATGAGCAGTTCTTC. The encoded protein is CASRIAGGNEQFF.

This clonotype has ten or more counts. V and J are TRBV5-5 and TRBJ2-7; 7 bases align to TRBD1. Germline lookup yields CDR1 SGHKS and CDR2 YYEKEE (reference sequence). V was pared by 3 bases and J by 0 bases, with 6 bases of the junction left unmatched. This CDR3 has 15 residues. CDR3 in amino acids: CASSSGQASSYEQYF. The CDR3 region has the DNA TGTGCCAGCAGCTCAGGACAGGCCTCCTCCTACGAGCAGTACTTC.

Only a few counts were recorded for this clonotype. The chain recombines TRBV12-3 or TRBV12-4 with TRBJ2-7; D unclear. The ends were cut back, 5 bases at V and 6 bases at J, with 17 bases in the middle. CDR3 length: 14 residues. CDR3 in DNA: TGTGCCAGCAGTCCGGCCGGAACCGGGTCCGAGCAGTACTTC. Amino acid sequence: CASSPAGTGSEQYF.

The chain joins TRBV27 to TRBJ2-3; TRBD2 matches 9 bases. Germline CDR1 and CDR2: MNHEY and SMNVEV (reference sequence). The CDR3 extends over 17 amino acids. Losses at the gene ends were 7 bases for V and 2 bases for J; bases not matched to a gene: 13. The DNA of the CDR3 is TGTGCCAGCAAAGCCGAAGGAAGCGGGGGGTACACAGATACGCAGTATTTT. It translates to CASKAEGSGGYTDTQYF.

This clonotype was observed a few times. Possible read error: a much larger clone is one base away. The chain employs TRBV9 and TRBJ2-6; 7 bases match TRBD1. Germline values: CDR1 SGDLS, CDR2 YYNGEE. This CDR3 region has 16 residues. Trimming cost V 3 bases and J 5 bases; bases outside gene matches: 8. For the CDR3, the DNA is TGTGCCAGCAGCGGCACAGGGGCTCCTAGGGCCAACGTCCTGACTTTC. Amino acids: CASSGTGAPRANVLTF.

J is TRBJ2-1 and V is TRBV21-1; the D segment call TRBD1 is taken from the table without a DNA check. TRBV21-1 is a pseudogene. This CDR3 region has 16 residues. The CDR3 region is CASSKGDRGFYNEQFF. CDR3 nucleotides: TGTGCCAGCAGCAAAGGTGACAGGGGTTTCTACAATGAGCAGTTCTTC.

This rearrangement joins TRBV12-3 or TRBV12-4 to TRBJ2-3; 8 bases align to TRBD2. V lost 2 bases to trimming and J lost 4 bases; unmatched junction nucleotides: 5. This CDR3 is 15 amino acids long. Here the CDR3 reads CASSLIAGRADTQYF. CDR3 in DNA: TGTGCCAGCAGTTTAATAGCGGGGAGGGCAGATACGCAGTATTTT.

Many counts were recorded for this clonotype. The chain recombines TRBV9 with TRBJ2-7; 9 bases line up with TRBD2. J gave up 7 bases and V 4 bases, and 9 bases lay outside the gene matches. From germline, CDR1 is SGDLS and CDR2 YYNGEE. The CDR3 spans 14 residues. The CDR3 loop reads CASSLGTSRHEQYF. The DNA for the CDR3 is TGTGCCAGCAGCTTGGGGACTAGCAGGCATGAGCAGTACTTC.

This clonotype came up a few times. The rearrangement joins TRBV28 to TRBJ1-2; 9 bases match TRBD1. CDR3 length equals 14 residues. In germline, CDR1 is MDHEN, CDR2 SYDVKM. With V trimmed by 7 bases and J by 5 bases, 8 bases remained unmatched. The CDR3 nucleotides are TGTGCCAGCACCCGGAGGACAGGGGTATATGGCTACACCTTC. Encoded protein: CASTRRTGVYGYTF.

The rearrangement joins TRBV12-3 or TRBV12-4 to TRBJ2-1; D not certain. The CDR3 is 13 amino acids. Trimming removed 6 bases at V and 7 bases at J, with 13 bases between. The CDR3 sequence is CASRWGSGNEQFF. The CDR3 DNA sequence: TGTGCCAGCAGATGGGGATCTGGGAATGAGCAGTTCTTC.

This clonotype was seen many times. Written as DNA, the CDR3 is TGTGCCAGCAGCTTCCTGCCGAGTAGCGGGGAGTACAATGAGCAGTTCTTC. Protein product: CASSFLPSSGEYNEQFF. This chain joins TRBV7-9 and TRBJ2-1; 8 bases map to TRBD2. Trimming at V came to 3 bases and at J to 4 bases, leaving 11 bases not matched to a gene. This CDR3 has 17 residues. Germline assignment: CDR1 SEHNR and CDR2 FQNEAQ (reference sequence).

The V call is TRBV6-1, the J call TRBJ2-3; possible D gene TRBD2, 5 bases. The CDR3 is 13 residues long. V shed 7 bases and J shed 6 bases, with 14 bases lying between them. Per germline, CDR1 MNHNS and CDR2 SASEGT. The CDR3 DNA reads as TGTGCCAGCACGGGGAGATCCGGGGATACGCAGTATTTT. It yields the protein CASTGRSGDTQYF.

This clonotype has only a few counts. This rearrangement joins TRBV28 to TRBJ2-7; TRBD1 matches 7 bases. The CDR3 length is 14 residues. The V gene's germline CDR1 is MDHEN and CDR2 SYDVKM. V lost 6 bases to trimming and J lost 1 base; unmatched junction nucleotides: 6. The CDR3, as DNA: TGTGCCAGCAGACCCACGGACAGGTCCTACGAGCAGTACTTC. Protein: CASRPTDRSYEQYF.

A few counts support this clonotype. The rearrangement uses TRBV20-1 and TRBJ2-1; 9 bases agree with TRBD2. Trimming cost V 5 bases and J 6 bases; bases outside gene matches: 8. Germline CDR1 DFQATT, CDR2 SNEGSKA (reference sequence). The CDR3 is made up of 14 amino acids. CDR3 nucleotides: TGCAGTGCTCGGGGGACTAGCCCTCCCAATGAGCAGTTCTTC. Residues: CSARGTSPPNEQFF.

In regard to this clonotype: This clone may be a read error of a much larger clone one base away. The V and J genes are TRBV5-1 and TRBJ1-2; D is unresolved. Looked up from germline, CDR1 is SGHRS and CDR2 is YFSETQ. This CDR3 comprises 15 residues. This CDR3 is CASSLEARTNHGYTF. For the CDR3, the DNA is TGCGCCAGCAGCTTGGAGGCCAGGACTAACCATGGCTACACCTTC.

Notes on this clonotype: At one boundary the junction diverges from the germline segment, which might be a read error. The chain has TRBV10-3 and TRBJ1-1; 7 bases are shared with TRBD1. CDR1 and CDR2 from the germline V gene are ENHRY and SYGVKD. The CDR3 length is 15 residues. Written as DNA, the CDR3 is TGTGCCACCAGTGGAAGACAGGGCCCGAACACTGAAGCTTTCTTT. Protein product: CATSGRQGPNTEAFF.

Concerning this clonotype itself: This could be a read error, since a much larger clone is one nucleotide away. This sequence joins TRBV29-1 and TRBJ2-1, with D perhaps matching TRBD1 or TRBD2 (5 bases each). V was shortened by 6 bases and J by 8 bases, with 14 bases between the two germline ends. In germline, CDR1 is SQVTM, CDR2 ANQGSEA. The CDR3 sequence is 12 residues long. This chain's CDR3 is CSVGTQYDEQFF. The CDR3 coding sequence is TGCAGCGTCGGGACCCAGTACGATGAGCAGTTCTTC.

Details on this clonotype: A much bigger clone sits one base away, suggesting this may be a read error. J is TRBJ1-2 and V is TRBV7-9, with no clear D. The CDR3 is 13 amino acids. Between the trimmed V and J ends, which lost 3 bases and 5 bases, there was a span of 10 bases. Germline V lookup: CDR1 SEHNR, CDR2 FQNEAQ (reference sequence). The CDR3 here is CASSLTVRYGYTF. The CDR3 DNA sequence: TGTGCCAGCAGCTTGACGGTGAGGTATGGCTACACCTTC.

This clonotype has a count of ten or more. This chain connects TRBV7-2 to TRBJ1-1; 9 positions match TRBD1. The CDR3 is made up of 15 amino acids. Germline V gene lookup returns CDR1 SGHTA and CDR2 FQGNSA. V lost 5 bases and J lost 1; bases outside the gene matches: 5. As DNA, the CDR3 is TGTGCCAGCAGCGGACAGGGGACGGGGAACACTGAAGCTTTCTTT. Translation gives CASSGQGTGNTEAFF. Drawing the rest from reference TRBV7-2 and TRBJ1-1, the complete variable domain is GAGVSQSPSNKVTEKGKDVELRCDPISGHTALYWYRQSLGQGLEFLIYFQGNSAPDKSGLPSDRFSAERTGGSVSTLTIQRTQQEDSAVYLCASSGQGTGNTEAFFGQGTRLTVV.

This clonotype turned up a few times. A much larger clone lies a single base off, so this may be a read error. The chain links TRBV5-5 to TRBJ2-7, with TRBD1 as a possible D gene (6 bases). The CDR3 loop spans 14 amino acids. Germline V gene sequence: CDR1 SGHKS, CDR2 YYEKEE (reference sequence). CDR3: CASDWTALSYGQYF. CDR3 nucleotide sequence: TGTGCCAGCGACTGGACAGCCCTCTCCTACGGGCAGTACTTC.

Worth noting for this clonotype: At one of its ends the junction is not consistent with the germline gene, which may arise from a read error. The genes are TRBV12-3 or TRBV12-4 and TRBJ2-2, with D perhaps TRBD1 or TRBD2 (6 bases each). CDR3 length: 15 amino acids. CDR3 coding DNA: TGTGCCAGCAGTTTAATAACAGGGAACACCGGGGGGCTGTTTTTT. The encoded protein is CASSLITGNTGGLFF.

This clonotype was observed at least ten times. The chain uses TRBV5-1 and TRBJ2-5, with 12 bases lining up with TRBD2. Germline V lookup: CDR1 SGHRS, CDR2 YFSETQ. The CDR3 covers 17 residues. J lost 4 bases, V lost 6 bases, and 13 bases had no gene match. For the CDR3, the DNA is TGCGCCAGCAACACCTGGACTGGACTAGCGGGGAGAGAGACCCAGTACTTC. As protein: CASNTWTGLAGRETQYF.

This clonotype was seen many times. The chain carries TRBV30 and TRBJ2-1; D is unclear. Trimming removed 0 bases at V and 4 bases at J, with 7 bases between. The CDR3 length is 13 residues. In germline, CDR1 is GTSNPN, CDR2 SVGIG (reference sequence). DNA of the CDR3: TGTGCCTGGAGTGTAGTAAAGTACAATGAGCAGTTCTTC. Protein sequence: CAWSVVKYNEQFF.

This clonotype was found many times. V usage is TRBV7-9 and J usage is TRBJ2-1; the D gene could be TRBD1 or TRBD2 (5 bases each). Germline V gene data show CDR1 as SEHNR and CDR2 as FQNEAQ (reference sequence). With 6 bases removed from V and 7 bases from J, the gap between germline ends came to 22 bases. The CDR3 runs to 16 residues. The CDR3 DNA reads TGTGCCAGCAGTTCTCAGGGAGCGGACCTTACGAATGAGCAGTTCTTC. This gives the protein CASSSQGADLTNEQFF.

V and J are TRBV12-3 or TRBV12-4 and TRBJ2-6; TRBD1 is a possible D gene (5 bases). V was cut by 7 bases and J by 2 bases, with 18 bases left in between. This CDR3 has 17 residues. CDR3 loop: CASTPHLGAAGANVLTF. The CDR3 region has the DNA TGTGCCAGCACCCCACACCTTGGGGCAGCTGGGGCCAACGTCCTGACTTTC.